The 17 T cell receptor beta chains presented below share a single source sample, sequenced in a study of blood T cell repertoires in COVID-19. This table comes from immunoSEQ multiplex PCR, and its TCRdb copy is limited to in-frame clones, with some not included. Of about 74,000 clones listed, around 80% were seen once; the top ten hold less than 8.5%. Sequencing input: peripheral blood. These receptor sequences come from a human donor in a cohort sampled during active COVID-19.

This clone came up a few times. This chain connects TRBV18 to TRBJ1-2, with 8 bases lining up with TRBD1. Per the germline V gene, CDR1 is KGHSH and CDR2 is LQKENI. V was pared by 8 bases and J by 5 bases, with 10 bases of the junction left unmatched. CDR3 length equals 14 residues. The CDR3 sequence is CASRISGQVYGYTF. Here the CDR3 DNA reads TGTGCCAGCCGGATTTCGGGACAGGTGTATGGCTACACCTTC.

The V and J genes are TRBV5-1 and TRBJ2-7; the D is unclear. V shed 1 base and J shed 0 bases, with 14 bases lying between them. CDR1 and CDR2 (germline): SGHRS, YFSETQ. This CDR3 region has 16 residues. The CDR3 sequence: CASSLNPGSSSYEQYF. DNA for the CDR3: TGCGCCAGCAGCTTGAATCCAGGCTCGTCCTCCTACGAGCAGTACTTC.

J is TRBJ1-6 and V is TRBV7-9; no firm D call. Between the trimmed V and J ends, which lost 2 bases and 9 bases, there was a span of 11 bases. CDR1 SEHNR and CDR2 FQNEAQ come from the germline V gene (reference sequence). CDR3 size: 14 residues. CDR3 nucleotides: TGTGCCAGCAGCTTAAGCACGGGATTTTCACCCCTCCACTTT. Protein product: CASSLSTGFSPLHF. Filled out from reference TRBV7-9 and TRBJ1-6, the complete variable domain reads DTGVSQNPRHKITKRGQNVTFRCDPISEHNRLYWYRQTLGQGPEFLTYFQNEAQLEKSRLLSDRFSAERPKGSFSTLEIQRTEQGDSAMYLCASSLSTGFSPLHFGNGTRLTVT.

The CDR3 nucleotides are TGTGCCAGCAGCAAAGGAACAGCGGGGGATAAAGAGACCCAGTACTTC. It specifies CASSKGTAGDKETQYF. The J gene is TRBJ2-5, the V gene TRBV21-1; the D call TRBD2 from the table was never checked on the DNA. TRBV21-1 is labeled a pseudogene. There are 16 residues in the CDR3.

The V gene is TRBV6-6, the J gene TRBJ2-2, with D unclear. This CDR3 contains 11 residues. Trimming pared 7 bases from V and 11 bases from J, leaving 11 bases between. CDR1 MNHNY and CDR2 SVGAGI come from the germline V gene (reference sequence). The CDR3 DNA is TGTGCCAGCACCCTATTTGAAGAGCTGTTTTTT. Translating gives CASTLFEELFF.

V and J are TRBV27 and TRBJ1-2, with D possibly TRBD1 on 6 matching bases. The length of the CDR3 is 18 residues. Between the trimmed V and J ends, which lost 0 bases and 0 bases, there was a span of 17 bases. In germline, CDR1 is MNHEY, CDR2 SMNVEV (reference sequence). The CDR3 loop is CASSLSSGHKYANYGYTF. CDR3 DNA sequence: TGTGCCAGCAGTTTATCTTCGGGACATAAGTATGCTAACTATGGCTACACCTTC.

The rearrangement uses TRBV4-1 and TRBJ2-3; 9 nucleotides line up with TRBD1. V was pared by 4 bases and J by 5 bases, with 7 bases of the junction left unmatched. The CDR3 contains 15 residues. Germline loops: CDR1 MGHRA, CDR2 YSYEKL. The CDR3 sequence is CASSPRDREIDTQYF. CDR3 DNA: TGCGCCAGCAGCCCCCGGGACAGGGAAATAGATACGCAGTATTTT.

This clone appeared once. The chain employs TRBV7-2 and TRBJ2-7, with TRBD2 matching 7 bases. The CDR3 extends over 15 amino acids. The germline V gene has CDR1 SGHTA and CDR2 FQGNSA. J lost 2 bases, V lost 5 bases, and 9 bases had no gene match. The CDR3 protein is CASSPRASGAYEQYF. The CDR3 nucleotides read TGTGCCAGCAGCCCACGGGCTAGCGGTGCCTACGAGCAGTACTTC.

The genes are TRBV24-1 and TRBJ1-1, with 7 bases that match TRBD1. After removal of 3 bases from V and 0 bases from J, the junction contained 12 bases not matched to a gene. In germline, CDR1 is KGHDR, CDR2 SFDVKD. The CDR3 covers 18 residues. CDR3 residues: CATSDPRQGEQMNTEAFF. In DNA, the CDR3 is TGTGCCACCAGTGATCCCCGACAGGGTGAACAAATGAACACTGAAGCTTTCTTT.

The genes are TRBV7-2 and TRBJ1-1; 7 bases line up with TRBD1. Per germline, CDR1 SGHTA and CDR2 FQGNSA. Trimming cost V 5 bases and J 6 bases; bases outside gene matches: 6. The CDR3 length is 13 residues. CDR3 DNA sequence: TGTGCCAGCAGCCCCAGACAGGGCGCTGAAGCTTTCTTT. It codes for CASSPRQGAEAFF.

For the CDR3, the DNA is TGTGCCACCAGCAGGAATAGCGGGGGGCCCTCCTTATCGTACTTC. It translates to CATSRNSGGPSLSYF. This sequence joins TRBV15 and TRBJ2-7; 10 bases match TRBD2. Losses at the gene ends were 3 bases for V and 12 bases for J; bases not matched to a gene: 14. The CDR3 sequence is 15 residues long. Per germline, CDR1 LNHNV and CDR2 YYDKDF (reference sequence).

The rearrangement joins TRBV10-3 to TRBJ1-1; no clear D gene. This CDR3 has 13 residues. Germline lookup yields CDR1 ENHRY and CDR2 SYGVKD. The V gene lost 10 bases and the J gene lost 4 bases, with 16 bases spanning the gap. CDR3 loop: CASAGGSRTEAFF. The DNA of the CDR3 is TGTGCCAGCGCGGGAGGGTCTCGCACTGAAGCTTTCTTT.

Here the CDR3 reads CASSYRVDNEQFF. CDR3 nucleotide sequence: TGTGCCAGCAGTTACAGAGTGGACAATGAGCAGTTCTTC. This chain links TRBV6-5 with TRBJ2-1; D is ambiguous. Trimming pared 2 bases from V and 5 bases from J, leaving 7 bases between. Germline lookup yields CDR1 MNHEY and CDR2 SVGAGI. This CDR3 region has 13 residues.

This rearrangement joins TRBV3-1 (or the pseudogene TRBV3-2) to TRBJ2-7; 7 bases are shared with TRBD1. The CDR3 has 14 residues. Germline lookup yields CDR1 LGHDT and CDR2 YNNKEL (reference sequence). V was clipped by 2 bases and J by 9 bases; unmatched bases: 10. The CDR3 is CASSQTATGKGQYF. The CDR3 region has the DNA TGTGCCAGCAGCCAAACAGCGACAGGGAAGGGGCAGTACTTC.

This clone appeared a few times. The chain links TRBV7-9 to TRBJ1-5; maybe TRBD1 (5 bases). V dropped 1 base and J dropped 4 bases, with 8 bases sitting between them. The CDR3 length is 14 residues. The V gene's germline CDR1 is SEHNR and CDR2 FQNEAQ (reference sequence). The CDR3 here is CASSLGEGNQPQHF. The CDR3 bases are TGTGCCAGCAGCTTAGGGGAGGGGAATCAGCCCCAGCATTTT.

CDR3: CASSLRQGSGNTIYF. The CDR3 DNA reads as TGTGCCAGCAGTCTAAGACAGGGAAGTGGAAACACCATATATTTT. The chain joins TRBV27 to TRBJ1-3, with 7 bases fitting TRBD1. The CDR3 runs to 15 residues. Germline CDR1 MNHEY, CDR2 SMNVEV (reference sequence). Trimming cost V 5 bases and J 3 bases; bases outside gene matches: 7.

The rearrangement joins TRBV7-8 to TRBJ2-6, with D possibly matching TRBD1 (5 bases). This CDR3 has 18 amino acids. Per the germline V gene, CDR1 is SGHVS and CDR2 is FQNEAQ. Trimming removed 1 base at V and 0 bases at J, with 13 bases between. The CDR3 nucleotides are TGTGCCAGCAGCTTAGTGGGCAGGGTAGGCTCTGGGGCCAACGTCCTGACTTTC. Translating gives CASSLVGRVGSGANVLTF.